This T cell receptor beta chain derives from a study of blood T cell repertoires in COVID-19. Study-level background: The samples span acute and convalescent COVID-19 from the United States, Italy and Spain. Nucleic acid was either cDNA or gDNA, and it came from T cells, B-cell-depleted T cells, or PBMCs.

The table came from immunoSEQ multiplex PCR; TCRdb's copy has only in-frame clones and leaves some out. The sample lists approximately 300,000 clones; about 85% were seen once. This clonotype originated in a woman aged 50 to 60 who had recovered from COVID-19. The specimen sequenced was peripheral blood.

The CDR3 nucleotides are TGTGCCAGCAGCTTAACCGGGACTAGTAGGAATGAGCAGTTCTTC. Translated: CASSLTGTSRNEQFF. The V and J genes are TRBV11-3 and TRBJ2-1, with 8 bases identical to TRBD2. CDR3 length equals 15 residues. Germline V gene data show CDR1 as SGHNT and CDR2 as YENEEA. V gave up 2 bases and J gave up 7 bases; unmatched junction bases: 7.